Listed below are T cell receptor beta chains from one sample, sequenced in a study of T cells after yellow fever vaccination. TCRdb reanalysed the 5' RACE reads using MiXCR and keeps one entry per CDR3 protein. The sample yields some 390,000 distinct CDR3 sequences, more than 5.5% seen once. Here the sequenced sample was PBMCs, taken 5 days after the yellow fever booster vaccination. The receptors were gathered from a man younger than 40 who received the YFV17D yellow fever vaccine. CDR3s include the opening cysteine and the closing phenylalanine or tryptophan.

j_call	v_call	cdr3_length	cdr3_aa
TRBJ2-1	TRBV3-1	12	CASTSRGAEQFF
TRBJ1-2	TRBV20-1	12	CSAQPGTYGYTF
TRBJ2-1	TRBV29-1	15	CSVEGYKTSYNEQFF
TRBJ2-1	TRBV7-9	13	CASSPLASAEQFF
TRBJ2-1	TRBV5-1	15	CASSGNTHSRNEQFF
TRBJ2-3	TRBV7-6	17	CASSLALGLAGADTQYF
TRBJ1-5	TRBV20-1	12	CSAKTGNQPQHF
TRBJ2-3	TRBV6-1	14	CASRRSGPTDTQYF
TRBJ2-3	TRBV19	14	CASSIDQGTDTQYF
TRBJ2-7	TRBV20-1	14	CSAPTSGVGYEQYF
TRBJ1-2	TRBV18	13	CASSPQGSGGYTF
TRBJ1-6	TRBV10-3	16	CAISERLGSYNSPLHF
TRBJ2-7	TRBV5-1	14	CASSSGTPIYEQYF
TRBJ2-1	TRBV4-2	17	CASSRTGLAAGVNEQFF
TRBJ2-1	TRBV6-6	12	CASSYGGREQFF
TRBJ2-7	TRBV12-3/TRBV12-4	13	CASSLRGAGEQYF
TRBJ2-1	TRBV18	15	CASSPGTVRLDEQFF
TRBJ2-5	TRBV4-2	14	CASSQGTSRETQYF
TRBJ2-5	TRBV20-1	15	CSYKTGTGLQETQYF
TRBJ1-6	TRBV20-1	14	CSAALGGRNSPLHF
TRBJ2-6	TRBV29-1	15	CSVEGSGSGANVLTF
TRBJ2-1	TRBV4-3	17	CASSRLLAGLSYNEQFF
TRBJ1-2	TRBV7-3	15	CASSFRAASNYGYTF
TRBJ2-3	TRBV25-1	14	CASSSGLGTDTQYF
TRBJ2-7	TRBV14	14	CASSRGQGFYEQYF
TRBJ2-4	TRBV20-1	16	CSARDYAAVAKNIQYF
TRBJ2-7	TRBV28	16	CASSNPGTSGRGEQYF
TRBJ2-7	TRBV9	15	CASSAGLASEGEQYF
TRBJ1-1	TRBV27	13	CASSLTENTEAFF
TRBJ2-7	TRBV30	14	CAWRAQGRAYEQYF
TRBJ2-6	TRBV29-1	16	CSVLGQGASGANVLTF
TRBJ1-2	TRBV20-1	14	CSAREGPATGGYTF
TRBJ2-1	TRBV5-1	20	CASSQTGRGAGLPNYNEQFF
TRBJ2-7	TRBV13	13	CASSTTTGYEQYF
TRBJ2-7	TRBV20-1	13	CSGDSGRALEQYF
TRBJ2-7	TRBV20-1	17	CSAGPDILAGGTYEQYF
TRBJ2-4	TRBV12-3/TRBV12-4	15	CASSQDRSTSNIQYF
TRBJ2-5	TRBV18	14	CASSLAGIEETQYF
TRBJ2-7	TRBV7-8	14	CASSQQMVGNEQYF
TRBJ1-5	TRBV20-1	14	CSARSGTGLGSQHF